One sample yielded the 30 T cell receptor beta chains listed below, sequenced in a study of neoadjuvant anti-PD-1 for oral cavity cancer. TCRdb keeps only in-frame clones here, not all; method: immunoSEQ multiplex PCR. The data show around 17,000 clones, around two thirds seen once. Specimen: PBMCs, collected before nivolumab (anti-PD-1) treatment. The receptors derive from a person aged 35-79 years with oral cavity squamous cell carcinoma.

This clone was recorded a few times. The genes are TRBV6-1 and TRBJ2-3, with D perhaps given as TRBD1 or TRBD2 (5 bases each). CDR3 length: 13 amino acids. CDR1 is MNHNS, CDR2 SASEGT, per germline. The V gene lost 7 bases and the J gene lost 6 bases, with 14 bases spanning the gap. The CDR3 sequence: CASNVGTTDTQYF. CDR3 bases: TGTGCCAGCAATGTAGGGACGACGGATACGCAGTATTTT.

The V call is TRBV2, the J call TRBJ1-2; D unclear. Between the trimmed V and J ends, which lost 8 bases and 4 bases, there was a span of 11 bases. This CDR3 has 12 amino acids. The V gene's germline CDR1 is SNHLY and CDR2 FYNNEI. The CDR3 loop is CASAREGYGYTF. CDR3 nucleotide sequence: TGTGCCAGCGCCCGGGAGGGCTATGGCTACACCTTC.

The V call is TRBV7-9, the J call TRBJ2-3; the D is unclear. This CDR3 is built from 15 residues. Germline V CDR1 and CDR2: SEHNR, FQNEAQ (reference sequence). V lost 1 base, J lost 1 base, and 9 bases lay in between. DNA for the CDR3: TGTGCCAGCAGCTTAGTAGAACCAGGCACAGATACGCAGTATTTT. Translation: CASSLVEPGTDTQYF.

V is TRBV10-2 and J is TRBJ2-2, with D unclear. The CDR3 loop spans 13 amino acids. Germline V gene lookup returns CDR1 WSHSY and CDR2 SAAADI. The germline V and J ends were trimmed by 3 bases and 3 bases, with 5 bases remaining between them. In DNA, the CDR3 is TGCGCCAGCAGTGAAACTGACACCGGGGAGCTGTTTTTT. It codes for CASSETDTGELFF.

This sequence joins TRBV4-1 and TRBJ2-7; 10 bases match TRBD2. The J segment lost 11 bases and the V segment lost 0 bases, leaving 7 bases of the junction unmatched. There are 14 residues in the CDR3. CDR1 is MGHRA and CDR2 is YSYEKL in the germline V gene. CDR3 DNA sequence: TGCGCCAGCAGCCAAGATCGGCTAGCGGGAGATAAGTACTTC. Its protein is CASSQDRLAGDKYF.

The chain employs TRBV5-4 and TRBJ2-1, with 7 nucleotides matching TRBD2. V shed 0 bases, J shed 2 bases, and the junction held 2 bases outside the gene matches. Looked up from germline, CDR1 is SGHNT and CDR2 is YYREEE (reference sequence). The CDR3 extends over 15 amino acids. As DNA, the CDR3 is TGTGCCAGCAGCTTGGACGCGGGGGCCTACAATGAGCAGTTCTTC. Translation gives CASSLDAGAYNEQFF.

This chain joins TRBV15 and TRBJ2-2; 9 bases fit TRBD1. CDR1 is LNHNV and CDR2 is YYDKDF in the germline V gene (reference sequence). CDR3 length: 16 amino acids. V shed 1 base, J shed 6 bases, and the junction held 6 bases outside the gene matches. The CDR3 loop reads CATSRGTGDVAGELFF. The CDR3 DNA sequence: TGTGCCACCAGCAGAGGGACAGGGGATGTAGCCGGGGAGCTGTTTTTT. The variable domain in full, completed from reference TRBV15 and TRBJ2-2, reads DAMVIQNPRYQVTQFGKPVTLSCSQTLNHNVMYWYQQKSSQAPKLLFHYYDKDFNNEADTPDNFQSRRPNTSFCFLDIRSPGLGDTAMYLCATSRGTGDVAGELFFGEGSRLTVL.

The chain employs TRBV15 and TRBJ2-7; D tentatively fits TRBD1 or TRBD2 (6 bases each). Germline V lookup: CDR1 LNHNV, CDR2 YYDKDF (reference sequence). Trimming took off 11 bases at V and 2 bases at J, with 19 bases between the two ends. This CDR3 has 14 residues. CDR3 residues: CAPQRCGDTYEQYF. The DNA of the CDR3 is TGTGCCCCCCAGAGGTGCGGGGACACCTACGAGCAGTACTTC. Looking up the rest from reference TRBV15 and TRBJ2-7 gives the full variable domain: DAMVIQNPRYQVTQFGKPVTLSCSQTLNHNVMYWYQQKSSQAPKLLFHYYDKDFNNEADTPDNFQSRRPNTSFCFLDIRSPGLGDTAMYLCAPQRCGDTYEQYFGPGTRLTVT.

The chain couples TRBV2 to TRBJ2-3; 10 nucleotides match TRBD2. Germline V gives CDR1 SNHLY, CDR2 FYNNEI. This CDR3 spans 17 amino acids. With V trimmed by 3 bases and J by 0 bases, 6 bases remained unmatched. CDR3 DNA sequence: TGTGCCAGCAGTGACCTAGCGGGAGCCTCTAGCACAGATACGCAGTATTTT. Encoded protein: CASSDLAGASSTDTQYF.

CDR3 protein: CASTEGIPYNEQFF. CDR3 DNA: TGTGCCAGCACCGAAGGAATCCCCTACAATGAGCAGTTCTTC. This sequence joins TRBV6-4 and TRBJ2-1; unclear D gene. V lost 7 bases and J 2 bases, leaving 12 bases between the germline ends. The CDR3 has 14 amino acids. The germline V gene encodes CDR1 MRHNA and CDR2 SNTAGT.

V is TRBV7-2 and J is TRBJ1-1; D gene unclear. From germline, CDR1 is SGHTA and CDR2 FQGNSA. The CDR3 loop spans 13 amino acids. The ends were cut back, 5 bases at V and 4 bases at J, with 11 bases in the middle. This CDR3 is CASSEGVGTEAFF. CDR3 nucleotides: TGTGCCAGCAGCGAGGGTGTCGGCACTGAAGCTTTCTTT.

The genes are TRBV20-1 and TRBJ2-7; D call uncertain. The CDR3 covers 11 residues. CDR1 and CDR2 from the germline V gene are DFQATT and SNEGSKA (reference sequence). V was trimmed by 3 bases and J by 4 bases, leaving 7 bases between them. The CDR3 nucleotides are TGCAGTGCTAGCGCTCGATACGAGCAGTACTTC. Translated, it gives CSASARYEQYF.

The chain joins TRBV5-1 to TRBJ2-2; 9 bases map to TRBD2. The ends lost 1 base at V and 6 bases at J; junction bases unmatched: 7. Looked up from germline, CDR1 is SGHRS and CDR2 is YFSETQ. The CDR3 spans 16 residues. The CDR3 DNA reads TGCGCCAGCAGCTTGAATAGCGGGGGCTCTGCCGGGGAGCTGTTTTTT. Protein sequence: CASSLNSGGSAGELFF.

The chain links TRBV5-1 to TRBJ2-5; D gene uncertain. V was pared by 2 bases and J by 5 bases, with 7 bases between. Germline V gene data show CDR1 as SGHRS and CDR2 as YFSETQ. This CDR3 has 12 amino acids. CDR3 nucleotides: TGCGCCAGCAGCTTAGGGTGGGAGACCCAGTACTTC. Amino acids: CASSLGWETQYF.

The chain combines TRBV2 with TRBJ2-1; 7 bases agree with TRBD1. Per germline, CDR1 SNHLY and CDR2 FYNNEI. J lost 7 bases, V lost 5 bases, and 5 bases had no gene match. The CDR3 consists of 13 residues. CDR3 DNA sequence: TGTGCCAGCAGTCCCGACAGGGTAAATGAGCAGTTCTTC. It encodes CASSPDRVNEQFF.

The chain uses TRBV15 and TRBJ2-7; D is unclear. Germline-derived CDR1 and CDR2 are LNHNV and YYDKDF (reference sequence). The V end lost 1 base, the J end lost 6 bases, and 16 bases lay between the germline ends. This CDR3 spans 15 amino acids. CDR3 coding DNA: TGTGCCACCAGCAGAGGGGCTAAAAATGACATCGAGCAGTACTTC. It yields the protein CATSRGAKNDIEQYF.

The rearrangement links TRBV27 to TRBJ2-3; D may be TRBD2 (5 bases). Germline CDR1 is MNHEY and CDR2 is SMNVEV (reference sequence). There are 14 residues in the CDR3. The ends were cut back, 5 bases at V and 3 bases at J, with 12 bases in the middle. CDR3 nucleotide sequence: TGTGCCAGCAGTACGTTTACGGGGACAGATACGCAGTATTTT. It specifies CASSTFTGTDTQYF.

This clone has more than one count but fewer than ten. DNA for the CDR3: TGCGCCAGCAGCCCGGCAGAGGGGGTACAAGGCTACACCTTC. Translation gives CASSPAEGVQGYTF. The chain employs TRBV5-1 and TRBJ1-2; TRBD1 might be the D (6 bases). Germline CDR1 SGHRS, CDR2 YFSETQ. Trimming cost V 4 bases and J 8 bases, with 18 bases left between them. This CDR3 region has 14 residues. The complete variable domain, with remaining parts taken from reference TRBV5-1 and TRBJ1-2, reads KAGVTQTPRYLIKTRGQQVTLSCSPISGHRSVSWYQQTPGQGLQFLFEYFSETQRNKGNFPGRFSGRQFSNSRSEMNVSTLELGDSALYLCASSPAEGVQGYTFGSGTRLTVV.

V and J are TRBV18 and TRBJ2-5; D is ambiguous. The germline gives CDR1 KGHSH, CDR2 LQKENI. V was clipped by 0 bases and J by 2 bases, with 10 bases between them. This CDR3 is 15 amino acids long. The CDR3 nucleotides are TGTGCCAGCTCACCACCGAAGTCCGAACAAGAGACCCAGTACTTC. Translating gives CASSPPKSEQETQYF.

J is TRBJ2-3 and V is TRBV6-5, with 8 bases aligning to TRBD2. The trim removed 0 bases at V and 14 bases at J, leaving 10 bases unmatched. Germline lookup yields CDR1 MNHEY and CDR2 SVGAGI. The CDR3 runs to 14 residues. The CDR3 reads CASSYSRREGIWYF. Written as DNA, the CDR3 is TGTGCCAGCAGTTACTCGCGTCGGGAGGGGATCTGGTATTTT.

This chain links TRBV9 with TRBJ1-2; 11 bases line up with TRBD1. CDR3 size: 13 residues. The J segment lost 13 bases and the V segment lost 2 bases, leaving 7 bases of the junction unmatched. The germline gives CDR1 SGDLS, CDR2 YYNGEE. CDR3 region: CASSVRDRGVATF. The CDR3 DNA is TGTGCCAGCAGCGTCAGGGACAGGGGGGTTGCCACCTTC.

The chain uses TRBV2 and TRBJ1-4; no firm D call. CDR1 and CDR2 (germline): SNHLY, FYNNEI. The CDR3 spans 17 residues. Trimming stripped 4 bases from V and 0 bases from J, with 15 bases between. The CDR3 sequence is CASSGRGRSTTNEKLFF. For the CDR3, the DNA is TGTGCCAGCAGTGGGCGTGGACGATCTACAACTAATGAAAAACTGTTTTTT.

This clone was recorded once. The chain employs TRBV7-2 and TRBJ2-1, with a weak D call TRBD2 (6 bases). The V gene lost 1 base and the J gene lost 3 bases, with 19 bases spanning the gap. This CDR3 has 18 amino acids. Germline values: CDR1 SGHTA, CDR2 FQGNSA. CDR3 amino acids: CASSLVGPRGGRYNEQFF. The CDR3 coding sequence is TGTGCCAGCAGCTTAGTCGGGCCGCGGGGCGGGCGCTACAATGAGCAGTTCTTC.

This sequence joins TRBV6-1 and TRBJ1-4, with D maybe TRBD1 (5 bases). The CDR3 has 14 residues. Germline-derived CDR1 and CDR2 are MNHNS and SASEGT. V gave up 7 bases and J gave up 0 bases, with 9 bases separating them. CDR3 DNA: TGTGCCAGCACCGGGGGGGCAACTAATGAAAAACTGTTTTTT. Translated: CASTGGATNEKLFF.

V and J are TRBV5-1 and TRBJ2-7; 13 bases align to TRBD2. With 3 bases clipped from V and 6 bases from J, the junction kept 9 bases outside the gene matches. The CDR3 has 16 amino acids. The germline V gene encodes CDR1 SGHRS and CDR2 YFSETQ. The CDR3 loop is CASSWGLGTSGIEQYF. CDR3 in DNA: TGCGCCAGCAGCTGGGGATTAGGGACTAGCGGGATCGAGCAGTACTTC. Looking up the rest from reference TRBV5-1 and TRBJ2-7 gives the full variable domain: KAGVTQTPRYLIKTRGQQVTLSCSPISGHRSVSWYQQTPGQGLQFLFEYFSETQRNKGNFPGRFSGRQFSNSRSEMNVSTLELGDSALYLCASSWGLGTSGIEQYFGPGTRLTVT.

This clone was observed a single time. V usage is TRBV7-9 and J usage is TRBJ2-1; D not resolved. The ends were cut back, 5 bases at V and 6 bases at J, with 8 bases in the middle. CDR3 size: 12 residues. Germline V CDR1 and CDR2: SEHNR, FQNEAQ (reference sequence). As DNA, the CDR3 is TGTGCCAGCAGCACCCTAACCAATGAGCAGTTCTTC. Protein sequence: CASSTLTNEQFF.

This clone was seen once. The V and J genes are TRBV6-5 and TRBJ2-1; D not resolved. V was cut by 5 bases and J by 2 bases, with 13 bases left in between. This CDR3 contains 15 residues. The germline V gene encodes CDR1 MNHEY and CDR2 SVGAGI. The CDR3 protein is CASSPSLGPYNEQFF. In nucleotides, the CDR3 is TGTGCCAGCAGTCCCTCCCTCGGTCCCTACAATGAGCAGTTCTTC.

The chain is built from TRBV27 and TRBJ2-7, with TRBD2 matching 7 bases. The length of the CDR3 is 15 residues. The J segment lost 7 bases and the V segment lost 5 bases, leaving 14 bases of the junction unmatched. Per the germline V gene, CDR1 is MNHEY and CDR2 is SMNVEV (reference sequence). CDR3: CASSRGLGPTWEQYF. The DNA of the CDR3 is TGTGCCAGCAGTCGTGGACTAGGCCCCACTTGGGAGCAGTACTTC.

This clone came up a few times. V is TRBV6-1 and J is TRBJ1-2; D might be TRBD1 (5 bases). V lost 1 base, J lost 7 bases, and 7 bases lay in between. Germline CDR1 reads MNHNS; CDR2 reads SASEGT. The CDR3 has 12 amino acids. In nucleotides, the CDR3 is TGTGCCAGCAGTGAAGGGGACCGTGGCTACACCTTC. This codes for CASSEGDRGYTF.

CDR3 amino acids: CASSLRTSTGELFF. DNA of the CDR3: TGCGCCAGCAGCTTAAGGACTAGCACCGGGGAGCTGTTTTTT. The rearrangement uses TRBV5-1 and TRBJ2-2; 7 positions agree with TRBD2. The CDR3 has 14 residues. J was trimmed by 4 bases and V by 2 bases; bases with no gene match: 2. Germline CDR1 SGHRS, CDR2 YFSETQ.